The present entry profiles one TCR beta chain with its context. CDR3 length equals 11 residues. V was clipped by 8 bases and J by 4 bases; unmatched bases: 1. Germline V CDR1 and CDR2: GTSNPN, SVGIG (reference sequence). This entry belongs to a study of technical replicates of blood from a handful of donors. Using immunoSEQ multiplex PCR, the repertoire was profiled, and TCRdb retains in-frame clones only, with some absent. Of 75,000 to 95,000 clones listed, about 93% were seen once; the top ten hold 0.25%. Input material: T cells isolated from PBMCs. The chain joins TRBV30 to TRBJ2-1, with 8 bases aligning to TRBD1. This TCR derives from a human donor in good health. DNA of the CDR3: TGTGCCGGGACAGGTTACAATGAGCAGTTCTTC. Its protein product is CAGTGYNEQFF. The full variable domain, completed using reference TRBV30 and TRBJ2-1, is SQTIHQWPATLVQPVGSPLSLECTVEGTSNPNLYWYRQAAGRGLQLLFYSVGIGQISSEVPQNLSASRPQDRQFILSSKKLLLSDSGFYLCAGTGYNEQFFGPGTRLTVL.